This TCR beta chain was profiled in a study of vaccination effects on CD4 cells after COVID-19. Ahead of sequencing, the ViraFEST assay grew antigen-specific CD4+ T cells using viral peptide pools. It was after approximately 11 days of culture that CD4+ T cells were isolated. Vaccination of participants consisted of two doses of either the BNT162b2 or mRNA-1273 vaccine. The method was immunoSEQ multiplex PCR; TCRdb's version includes in-frame clones alone and lacks a portion of them. The top ten hold roughly 5.7% of the sample, which has 23,000 or so clones, roughly four fifths seen once. A single count supports this clone. Its antigen is undetermined. Per the germline V gene, CDR1 is WSHSY and CDR2 is SAAADI. The CDR3 is made up of 13 amino acids. The J segment lost 4 bases and the V segment lost 4 bases, leaving 1 base of the junction unmatched.

The rearrangement links TRBV10-2 to TRBJ1-5; 7 bases match TRBD1. The starting material was CD4+ T cells from PBMCs cultured with SARS-CoV-2 spike peptides, obtained after COVID-19 vaccination. The source of this sequence is a human donor who received a COVID-19 vaccine. Some clones in this sample may be carry-over from other donors' samples. CDR3 loop: CASSGTGNQPQHF. DNA for the CDR3: TGCGCCAGCAGTGGGACAGGAAATCAGCCCCAGCATTTT.